Listed below are T cell receptor beta chains from one sample, sequenced in a study of shared clonotypes between healthy human individuals. The repertoire was sequenced with immunoSEQ multiplex PCR; TCRdb's copy has only in-frame clones and lacks some. This table holds about 2.1 million clones, about 93% found once. Sequencing was performed on naive CD8+ T cells from PBMCs. Every receptor here comes from a man aged 18 to 30 in good health. Some clones in this sample may be carry-over from other donors' samples. The conserved cysteine and the conserved F or W are not part of the CDR3 here. The order of the fields is CDR3 protein, V gene, clone size, J gene. Clone size is not always given. Where it is, it says once, few, many or a class for expanded clones.

ASSFGAGTNYEQY,TRBV5-1,NA,TRBJ2-7
ASMWAGGDTQY,TRBV6-1,NA,TRBJ2-3
ASSTAPPRTNTGELF,TRBV19,NA,TRBJ2-2
ASSLGGLSPHNEQF,TRBV7-9,NA,TRBJ2-1
ASSFRDKRYEQY,TRBV27,NA,TRBJ2-7
ASSADPGTGFLAGYT,TRBV9,NA,TRBJ1-2
ASSVGASGAGTMY,TRBV9,NA,TRBJ2-4
ATSGTGNFETQY,TRBV10-3,NA,TRBJ2-5
ATSRTESYGYT,TRBV15,NA,TRBJ1-2
ASSPGDRGQETQY,TRBV28,once,TRBJ2-5
ASSPTSGREQF,TRBV27,NA,TRBJ2-1
ASSPAPAGNEQF,TRBV18,NA,TRBJ2-1
ATSAQSGRSTDTQY,TRBV15,NA,TRBJ2-3
ASSLGTGVAYEQY,TRBV13,NA,TRBJ2-7
ASSAYGPNTEAF,TRBV5-1,NA,TRBJ1-1
ASAPKGQLNTEAF,TRBV28,NA,TRBJ1-1
ASSPTASRSNEQF,TRBV11-2,NA,TRBJ2-1
ASSSFRQVGNEQF,TRBV5-5,NA,TRBJ2-1
ASSTGTQWAY,TRBV19,NA,TRBJ2-4
ASSLIPGIGQPQH,TRBV27,NA,TRBJ1-5
ASSPPMGAGANVLT,TRBV7-9,NA,TRBJ2-6
ASSPFRVGGDNYGYT,TRBV7-9,NA,TRBJ1-2
ASSPGGRGTGELF,TRBV2,NA,TRBJ2-2
ASSPPGANGYT,TRBV11-2,NA,TRBJ1-2
GVPGGPGEQF,TRBV29-1,NA,TRBJ2-1
ASSLGRVTEAF,TRBV7-9,NA,TRBJ1-1
AISDQQGAFTEAF,TRBV10-3,few,TRBJ1-1
ASSFPGLLYGYT,TRBV7-9,NA,TRBJ1-2
ASSQVGGSYEQY,TRBV13,NA,TRBJ2-7
ASSDGETRGYIFGEQY,TRBV10-1,NA,TRBJ2-7
ASSLGSGGSTDTQY,TRBV5-4,NA,TRBJ2-3
ASEGTDTQY,TRBV9,NA,TRBJ2-3
SAIAGGPETQY,TRBV29-1,NA,TRBJ2-5
ASSLGQLNQPQH,TRBV27,NA,TRBJ1-5
SVEGGTRAYNEQF,TRBV29-1,NA,TRBJ2-1
ASSFGTGTYEQY,TRBV13,NA,TRBJ2-7
SVDMDRASV,TRBV29-1,NA,TRBJ2-1
ASSGTGFGPDTQY,TRBV5-6,NA,TRBJ2-3
AISESPGTSGITTGNEQF,TRBV10-3,NA,TRBJ2-1
ASSRTVNTEAF,TRBV7-2,NA,TRBJ1-1
ASSLIEGQPYEQY,TRBV28,once,TRBJ2-7
ASSTYEQY,TRBV21-1,few,TRBJ2-7
ASSTRTSAFADTQY,TRBV7-8,NA,TRBJ2-3
ASNQDSAISGNTIY,TRBV2,NA,TRBJ1-3
ASSAGTGVRINYGYT,TRBV7-9,NA,TRBJ1-2
ASSVDGPTEAF,TRBV9,NA,TRBJ1-1
AWSVRDNPTPYEQY,TRBV30,NA,TRBJ2-7
ASSVGHSGRAHNEQF,TRBV9,NA,TRBJ2-1
ASSVDSGTEAF,TRBV9,NA,TRBJ1-1
ASSPAGTYEQY,TRBV7-9,NA,TRBJ2-7
ASSPLGGETQY,TRBV7-8,once,TRBJ2-5
ASSQVVAGRGTDTQY,TRBV9,NA,TRBJ2-3
ASSLRTGVLRHYGYT,TRBV27,NA,TRBJ1-2
ASSLVAGQVPYGYT,TRBV7-9,NA,TRBJ1-2
ASSWPRGRSNQPQH,TRBV11-2,NA,TRBJ1-5
ASSSEPGNQETQY,TRBV7-8,NA,TRBJ2-5
ASSLGQGRTEAF,TRBV9,NA,TRBJ1-1
SAERGQGAYNEQF,TRBV29-1,NA,TRBJ2-1
ASSLVFGTLAETYEQY,TRBV7-8,NA,TRBJ2-7